Detailed here is one T cell receptor beta chain. Its antigen is not known. The entry originates in a study of identical twins. Findings and limits, study-wide: Insertion counts were lower in abundant cord blood beta clonotypes, a trend that memory repertoires did not show. Out-of-frame alpha sequences shared by twins were enriched for low generation probability.

Template switching, a step in the protocol, added a universal primer site, and cDNA carried unique molecular identifiers. Using its own MiXCR run on the 5' RACE reads, TCRdb lists one record per CDR3 protein. Counted here are some 790,000 distinct CDR3 sequences, 15% to 20% occurring once; the ten biggest clones make up around 12%. V dropped 3 bases and J dropped 1; count of bases not matched to a gene: 6. The CDR3 runs to 15 residues. A further study also used this sample, focusing on T cells expressing NK-cell markers. That work adds: Of the CD8+ T cells in a handful of donors, 1.0-7.0% belonged to dominant NKG2C+ clonotypes.

The sample comprised PBMCs. This sequence joins TRBV12-3 or TRBV12-4 and TRBJ2-7; TRBD1 agrees at 7 bases. The receptor was isolated from a woman aged 18-29 years in good health. CDR3 region: CASSFSGTASYEQYF. CDR3 in DNA: TGTGCCAGCAGTTTCTCCGGGACAGCGTCCTACGAGCAGTACTTC.